The present T cell receptor (beta chain) was sequenced within a study of identical twins. Germline values: CDR1 SGHRS, CDR2 YFSETQ. This CDR3 region has 12 residues. Between the trimmed V and J ends, which lost 1 base and 7 bases, there was a span of 6 bases. Template switching created a universal primer site, and the cDNA included unique molecular identifiers. In TCRdb, the 5' RACE reads were re-called with MiXCR into one record per CDR3 protein. The sample includes fewer than 900,000 distinct CDR3 sequences, 21% of them seen just once. This clonotype was recorded many times. The sample was also reused in another study, on T cells expressing NK-cell markers. That work contributes: Eight donors were sequenced, seven testing HCMV-seropositive and one testing seronegative. In several experiments, sorting was confined to alpha-beta TCR T cells through use of an anti-gamma-delta TCR antibody. Dominant NKG2C+ clonotypes in roughly six donors made up roughly 1.0-7.0% of CD8+ T cells.

The sequence derives from a woman under 30 in good health. Material: PBMCs. V usage is TRBV5-1 and J usage is TRBJ2-1; TRBD2 might be the D (5 bases). For the CDR3, the DNA is TGCGCCAGCAGCTTGATAGCGAATGAGCAGTTCTTC. It specifies CASSLIANEQFF.